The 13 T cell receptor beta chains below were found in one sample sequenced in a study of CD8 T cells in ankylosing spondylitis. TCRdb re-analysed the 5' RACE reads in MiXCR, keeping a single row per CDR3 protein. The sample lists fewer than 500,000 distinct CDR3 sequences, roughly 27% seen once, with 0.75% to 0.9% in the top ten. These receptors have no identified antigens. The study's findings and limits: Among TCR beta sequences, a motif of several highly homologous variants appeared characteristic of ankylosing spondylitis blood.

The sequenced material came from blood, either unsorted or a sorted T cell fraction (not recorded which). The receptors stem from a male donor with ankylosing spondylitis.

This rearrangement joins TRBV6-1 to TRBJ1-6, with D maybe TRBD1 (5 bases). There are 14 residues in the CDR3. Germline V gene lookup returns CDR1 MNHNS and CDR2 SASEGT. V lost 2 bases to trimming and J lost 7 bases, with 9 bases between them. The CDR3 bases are TGTGCCAGCAGTGAAAGGGGCCAAAATTCACCCCTCCACTTT. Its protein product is CASSERGQNSPLHF.

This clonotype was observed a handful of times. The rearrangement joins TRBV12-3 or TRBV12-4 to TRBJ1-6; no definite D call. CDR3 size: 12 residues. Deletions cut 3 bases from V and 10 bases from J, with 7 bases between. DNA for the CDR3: TGTGCCAGCAGTTTTTCGGAGTCACCCCTCCACTTT. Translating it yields CASSFSESPLHF.

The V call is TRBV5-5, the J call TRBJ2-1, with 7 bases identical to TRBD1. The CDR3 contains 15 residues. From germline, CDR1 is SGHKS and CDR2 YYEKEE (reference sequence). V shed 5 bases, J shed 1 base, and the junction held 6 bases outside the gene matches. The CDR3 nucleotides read TGTGCCAGCAGTCCTAACAGGGGTTCCTACAATGAGCAGTTCTTC. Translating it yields CASSPNRGSYNEQFF.

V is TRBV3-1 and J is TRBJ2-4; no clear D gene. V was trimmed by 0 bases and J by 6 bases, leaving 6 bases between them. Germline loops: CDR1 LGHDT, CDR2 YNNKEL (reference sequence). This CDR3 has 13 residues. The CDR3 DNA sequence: TGTGCCAGCAGCCAAGAGGTGGGAAACATTCAGTACTTC. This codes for CASSQEVGNIQYF.

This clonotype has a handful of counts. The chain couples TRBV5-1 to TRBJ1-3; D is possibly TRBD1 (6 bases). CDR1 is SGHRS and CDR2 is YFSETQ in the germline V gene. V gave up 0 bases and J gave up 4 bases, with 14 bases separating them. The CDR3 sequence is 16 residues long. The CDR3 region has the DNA TGCGCCAGCAGCTTGGACGGGACGGGGACAGGAAACACCATATATTTT. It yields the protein CASSLDGTGTGNTIYF.

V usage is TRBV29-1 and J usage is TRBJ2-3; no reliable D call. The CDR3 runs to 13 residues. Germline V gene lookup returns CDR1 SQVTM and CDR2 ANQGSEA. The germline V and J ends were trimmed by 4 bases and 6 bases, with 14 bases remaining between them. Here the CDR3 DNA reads TGCAGCGTTGTAGTGGGCCCTTCGGATACGCAGTATTTT. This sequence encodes CSVVVGPSDTQYF.

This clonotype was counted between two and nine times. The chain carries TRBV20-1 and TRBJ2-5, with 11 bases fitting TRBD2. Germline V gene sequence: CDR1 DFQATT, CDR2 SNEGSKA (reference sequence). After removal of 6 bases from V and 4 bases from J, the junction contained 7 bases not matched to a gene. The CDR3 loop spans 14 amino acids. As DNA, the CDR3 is TGCAGTGCCGTACTAGCGGGAGCCGCAGAGACCCAGTACTTC. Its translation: CSAVLAGAAETQYF.

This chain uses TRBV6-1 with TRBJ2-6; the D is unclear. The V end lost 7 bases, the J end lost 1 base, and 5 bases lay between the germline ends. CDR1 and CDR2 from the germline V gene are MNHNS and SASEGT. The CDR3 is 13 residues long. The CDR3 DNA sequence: TGTGCCAGCACCGGTTCTGGGGCCAACGTCCTGACTTTC. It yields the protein CASTGSGANVLTF.

CDR3 bases: TGCGCCAGCAGCCCTCGGGGGGGGACGAGCTCCTACAATGAGCAGTTCTTC. Translated: CASSPRGGTSSYNEQFF. V gene TRBV5-1 combines with J gene TRBJ2-1, with 8 bases matching TRBD2. The germline V gene has CDR1 SGHRS and CDR2 YFSETQ. The CDR3 has 17 amino acids. V lost 4 bases to trimming and J lost 0 bases; unmatched junction nucleotides: 9.

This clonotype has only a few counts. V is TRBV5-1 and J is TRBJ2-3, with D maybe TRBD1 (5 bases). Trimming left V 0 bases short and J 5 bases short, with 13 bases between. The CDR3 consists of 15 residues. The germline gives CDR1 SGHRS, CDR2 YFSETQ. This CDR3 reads CASSLVTPGKDTQYF. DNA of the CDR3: TGCGCCAGCAGCTTGGTGACGCCAGGGAAAGATACGCAGTATTTT.

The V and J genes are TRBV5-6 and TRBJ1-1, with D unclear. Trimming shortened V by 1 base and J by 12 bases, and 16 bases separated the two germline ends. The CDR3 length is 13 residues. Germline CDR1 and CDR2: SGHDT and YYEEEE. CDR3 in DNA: TGTGCCAGCAGCTTGCCTACCTCCCTAGAGACTTTCTTT. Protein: CASSLPTSLETFF.

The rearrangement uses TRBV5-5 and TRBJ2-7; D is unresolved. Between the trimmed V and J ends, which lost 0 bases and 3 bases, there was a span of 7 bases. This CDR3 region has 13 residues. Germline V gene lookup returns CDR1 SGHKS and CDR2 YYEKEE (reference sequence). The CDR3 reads CASSLAGLYEQYV. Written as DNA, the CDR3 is TGTGCCAGCAGCTTGGCAGGCCTCTACGAGCAGTACGTC.

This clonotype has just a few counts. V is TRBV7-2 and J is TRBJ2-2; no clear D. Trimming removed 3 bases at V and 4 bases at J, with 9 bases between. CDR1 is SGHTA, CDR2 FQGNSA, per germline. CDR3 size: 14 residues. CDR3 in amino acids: CASSFLGGTGELFF. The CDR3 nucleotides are TGTGCCAGCAGCTTTTTGGGTGGCACCGGGGAGCTGTTTTTT.